This T cell receptor (beta chain) emerged from a study of blood T cell repertoires in COVID-19 (TCRdb year 2020). Study-level background: Samples covering the acute and convalescent phases of COVID-19 were provided by collaborators in the United States, Italy and Spain. The material from the prospective study consisted of cDNA or gDNA derived from T cells, B-cell-depleted T cells, or PBMCs. The dataset comprised deeply sampled blood TCRbeta repertoires from subjects exposed to, actively infected with, or recovered from COVID-19. The repertoires were released in a freely available public database intended as a resource for research on the immune response to SARS-CoV-2. The samples were drawn from the first 160 participants of the ongoing ImmuneRACE study and from 1,200 or so subjects provided by 6 global collaborators. A de-identified subject ID, COVID-19 status, age in years and sex were almost always included in the sample metadata. HLA class I and class II types, where available, came from metadata supplied by the sample provider rather than from assay-based typing. Beyond this particular receptor, the publication reports: The quantity of clinical and demographic metadata differed by source and by participant and was supplied without curation.

The junction shows trimming of 0 bases on V and 7 bases on J, plus 3 bases between the germline ends. Spanning cysteine to phenylalanine, the CDR3 consists of 11 amino acids. Solely the CDR3 DNA is kept, with 33 bases framed from the first base. The CDR1 and CDR2 encoded by the germline V gene (reference sequence) are SEHNR and FQNEAQ. TCRbeta CDR3 regions were amplified from genomic DNA by means of the immunoSEQ Assay, a bias-controlled multiplex PCR. The published analysis was carried out like this. Within the assay, amplification of reference gene primers was used to estimate how many nucleated cells each sample contained. Sequence reads were collapsed and filtered to measure the absolute abundance of every unique TCRbeta CDR3 rearrangement. For each sample, productive Simpson clonality was calculated as the square root of Simpson's diversity index over productive rearrangements. Drawn from immuneACCESS, this table holds only the in-frame rearrangements with V and J called that TCRdb kept. Clones are partly lost; checked studies trace under half to an unresolved V gene and leave the rest unexplained. V and J calls and clone size follow that table, whereas D and trimming were derived from the DNA. This sample holds about 190,000 clones; approximately 90% were observed only once. 0.5% to 0.65% of the sample is taken by the ten largest.

As regards this clone: Its antigen has not been determined. No quality values exist for individual bases; no much larger clone is one base distant.

Whole blood was collected in K2EDTA tubes by collaborating institutions according to the institutions' own protocols. For TCRbeta analysis, collaborators shipped samples in one of three forms: frozen whole blood, isolated PBMCs, or DNA extracted from either of those sample types. Input material: peripheral blood. This clonotype was obtained from a man in his fifties or sixties with acute or convalescent COVID-19. The rearrangement joined TRBV7-9 to TRBJ1-2, with the D gene not confidently named. In nucleotides, the sequence is TGTGCCAGCAGCTTAGCCCGTGGCTACACCTTC. It encodes CASSLARGYTF.